The entry below describes one T cell receptor (beta chain). Its specificity is unknown. Being one base from a much bigger clone, this may be a read error. Total RNA was isolated from each sample in quantities of at least 5.5 micrograms. With a J-beta primer mix and a sample-barcoded 5' primer, a second PCR ran 7 to 11 cycles. TCRdb analysed the 5' RACE reads with MiXCR anew, one entry per CDR3 protein. The sample consists of approximately 700,000 distinct CDR3 sequences, 32% of them appearing once. The record originates from a study of blood T cells in healthy people across ages. Whole-study results and caveats: Estimated diversity that came from one million T cells was considered an underestimate. Compared with aged donors, long-lived donors showed fewer expanded clones, suggesting selection. Among T cells, TCR beta diversity per million cells dropped roughly linearly as age rose.

Trimming took 4 bases from V and 6 from J; bases not matched to a gene: 7. Germline loops: CDR1 DFQATT, CDR2 SNEGSKA (reference sequence). The CDR3 has 13 amino acids. This TCR derives from a woman of 80 years or more in good health. This chain uses TRBV20-1 with TRBJ2-3; 7 nucleotides match TRBD2. Sequenced material: blood. Here the CDR3 reads CSANGWGGDTQYF. Written as DNA, the CDR3 is TGCAGTGCTAATGGGTGGGGGGGGGATACGCAGTATTTT.